This TCR beta chain originates from a study of T cells after yellow fever vaccination. Only a few counts were recorded for this clonotype. The antigen remains unidentified. Trimming cost V 6 bases and J 6 bases; bases outside gene matches: 1. This CDR3 contains 13 residues. Germline V lookup: CDR1 MDHEN, CDR2 SYDVKM. Findings and limits, study-wide: Reappearance after the booster was observed for most primary-vaccination clones (96% CD4, about 85% CD8). Repertoires obtained by FACS sorting could include abundant clonotypes that entered as contaminants from the bulk population. Weaker overall, the secondary response nonetheless peaked faster (day 5 versus 15).

TCRdb redid the calling of the 5' RACE reads with MiXCR, one entry per CDR3 protein. The data show about 300,000 distinct CDR3 sequences, with about 6.9% seen just once and about 18% held by the top ten. The TCR originated in a young man who received the YFV17D yellow fever vaccine. The chain employs TRBV28 and TRBJ2-3, with 12 bases aligning to TRBD2. The source was PBMCs, collected around 45 days after the first yellow fever vaccination. The chain's CDR3 is CASRGTSGDTQYF. CDR3 DNA: TGTGCCAGCAGGGGGACTAGCGGGGATACGCAGTATTTT.